The present T cell receptor beta chain was sequenced within a study of a mutant IDH1 vaccine in newly diagnosed glioma. General observations from the study: Patients mounted vaccine-induced immune responses in 93.3% of cases. Apparently, pseudoprogression bore no relation to changes among the top peripheral T cell clonotypes.

Profiling relied on immunoSEQ multiplex PCR, and the TCRdb table lists in-frame clones only, not all of them. This table has some 22,000 clones, just over 90% appearing once. Time point indicated: baseline, week 1 (first vaccination visit). Treatment indicated: pre-vaccination baseline after standard-of-care therapy. New astrocytomas of WHO grade 3 or 4 that were IDH1-mutant and ATRX-lost were found in the donors. This clone was detected only a few times. Antigen: not known. CDR3 length: 15 residues. The J segment lost 2 bases and the V segment lost 0 bases, leaving 2 bases of the junction unmatched. Germline lookup yields CDR1 SGHRS and CDR2 YFSETQ.

This chain joins TRBV5-1 and TRBJ1-2, with 9 nucleotides matching TRBD1. This sample comprised PBMCs, obtained from a glioma patient treated with radiotherapy, temozolomide or both. The TCR comes from a man aged 25 to 40 with glioma. The CDR3 spells CASSLGDRENYGYTF. CDR3 DNA sequence: TGCGCCAGCAGCTTGGGGGACAGGGAGAACTATGGCTACACCTTC.